The 8 T cell receptor beta chains given below trace back to one sample, sequenced in a study of T cells in Graves' hyperthyroidism and ophthalmopathy. TCR beta CDR3 regions were amplified from RNA transcripts. The TCR CDR3 was amplified in a first-round RT-PCR using the HTBI primer set. One entry per CDR3 protein results from TCRdb running MiXCR on the multiplex PCR reads. The sample holds some 300,000 distinct CDR3 sequences, roughly a fifth seen once. The material sequenced was blood. Receptors originate from a man aged 50-60 years with Graves' ophthalmopathy.

The sample holds many counts of this clonotype. CDR3 DNA: TGTGCCAGCAGGACAGGATGGAACACTGAAGCTTTCTTT. Protein sequence: CASRTGWNTEAFF. This rearrangement joins TRBV28 to TRBJ1-1; perhaps TRBD1 as D (6 bases). V was cut by 6 bases and J by 1 base, with 9 bases left in between. CDR1 MDHEN and CDR2 SYDVKM come from the germline V gene. CDR3 length equals 13 residues.

The V call is TRBV4-1, the J call TRBJ2-7; D ambiguous. This CDR3 has 15 amino acids. V was cut by 4 bases and J by 5 bases, with 18 bases left in between. The germline gives CDR1 MGHRA, CDR2 YSYEKL. CDR3 residues: CASSLAPGDINEQYF. The CDR3 nucleotides are TGCGCCAGCAGCCTGGCACCTGGGGATATCAACGAGCAGTACTTC.

J is TRBJ2-6 and V is TRBV20-1, with unresolved D. Germline V gives CDR1 DFQATT, CDR2 SNEGSKA (reference sequence). The CDR3 extends over 13 amino acids. V lost 5 bases and J lost 2, with 7 bases in between. The CDR3 sequence: CSAVLPGANVLTF. The CDR3 nucleotides read TGCAGTGCTGTACTGCCTGGGGCCAACGTCCTGACTTTC.

The gene calls are TRBV7-9 and TRBJ1-5; D not resolved. Germline loops: CDR1 SEHNR, CDR2 FQNEAQ (reference sequence). The CDR3 spans 16 residues. CDR3 nucleotides: TGTGCGAGCGAGAGATATGCAGGTCCTAGCAATCAGCCCCAGCATTTT. Translating gives CASERYAGPSNQPQHF.

Only a few counts were recorded for this clonotype. V is TRBV11-2 and J is TRBJ2-1; the match to TRBD1 covers 7 bases. With V trimmed by 6 bases and J by 6 bases, 5 bases remained unmatched. The CDR3 has 13 residues. Germline assignment: CDR1 SGHAT and CDR2 FQNNGV. This chain's CDR3 is CASRLQGSNEQFF. CDR3 sequence (DNA): TGTGCCAGCAGGTTACAGGGGAGCAATGAGCAGTTCTTC.

This clonotype came up many times. V and J are TRBV6-5 and TRBJ1-2; D is perhaps TRBD1 (6 bases). V lost 7 bases, J lost 0 bases, and 15 bases lay in between. CDR3 length equals 15 residues. Germline-derived CDR1 and CDR2 are MNHEY and SVGAGI. DNA for the CDR3: TGTGCCAGCAAGAAAGAACAGGGAGCTAACTATGGCTACACCTTC. This encodes CASKKEQGANYGYTF.

This clonotype showed up just a few times. The chain couples TRBV28 to TRBJ1-6; possibly TRBD1 for D (6 bases). CDR1 and CDR2 (germline): MDHEN, SYDVKM. V lost 5 bases to trimming and J lost 12 bases, with 11 bases between them. This CDR3 has 12 residues. The CDR3 region has the DNA TGTGCCAGCAGTGCCCAACAGGGACCCCTCCACTTT. The encoded protein is CASSAQQGPLHF.

The table lists this clonotype with a few counts. The chain carries TRBV29-1 and TRBJ2-5; TRBD2 aligns across 7 bases. The germline V gene encodes CDR1 SQVTM and CDR2 ANQGSEA. The length of the CDR3 is 13 residues. V lost 3 bases, J lost 4 bases, and 5 bases stayed unmatched. CDR3 sequence reads: CSVDIGEGETQYF. In DNA form, the CDR3 reads TGCAGCGTTGATATAGGGGAGGGAGAGACCCAGTACTTC.